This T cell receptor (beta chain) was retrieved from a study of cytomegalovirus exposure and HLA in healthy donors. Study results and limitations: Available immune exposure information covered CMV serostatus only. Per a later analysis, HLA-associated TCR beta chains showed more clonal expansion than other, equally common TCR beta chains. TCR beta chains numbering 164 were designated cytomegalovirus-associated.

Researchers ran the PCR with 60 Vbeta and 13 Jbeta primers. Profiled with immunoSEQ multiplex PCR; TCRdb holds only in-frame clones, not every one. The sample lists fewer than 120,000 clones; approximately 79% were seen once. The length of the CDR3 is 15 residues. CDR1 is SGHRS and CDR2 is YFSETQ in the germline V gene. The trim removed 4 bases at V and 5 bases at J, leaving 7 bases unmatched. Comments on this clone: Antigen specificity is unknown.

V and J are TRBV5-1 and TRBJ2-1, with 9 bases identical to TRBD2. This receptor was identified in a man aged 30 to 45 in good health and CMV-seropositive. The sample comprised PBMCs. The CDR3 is CASSDTSGPHNEQFF. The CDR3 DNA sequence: TGCGCCAGCAGCGATACTAGCGGGCCGCACAATGAGCAGTTCTTC.